The 8 T cell receptor beta chains below were found in one sample sequenced in a study of T cell changes during pregnancy in multiple sclerosis. Clones were sequenced by immunoSEQ multiplex PCR, and TCRdb holds only the in-frame ones, with some missing. The sample consists of some 44,000 clones, 70% to 90% of them appearing once. Sequenced here: CD4+ T cells from peripheral blood mononuclear cells, sampled after pregnancy. The receptor source for this set is a female donor with multiple sclerosis, enrolled in a pregnancy study.

This sequence joins TRBV2 and TRBJ2-5; 9 positions agree with TRBD1. The CDR3 has 14 amino acids. The trim removed 8 bases at V and 3 bases at J, leaving 7 bases unmatched. Germline V gene data show CDR1 as SNHLY and CDR2 as FYNNEI. CDR3 protein: CASCTGGSEETQYF. CDR3 in DNA: TGTGCCAGCTGTACAGGGGGCTCAGAAGAGACCCAGTACTTC.

This chain links TRBV7-2 with TRBJ1-1, with TRBD1 matching 8 bases. The ends lost 5 bases at V and 5 bases at J; junction bases unmatched: 4. The CDR3 runs to 13 residues. Germline V gives CDR1 SGHTA, CDR2 FQGNSA. The CDR3 region has the DNA TGTGCCAGCAGCCACGACAGGGGAACTGAAGCTTTCTTT. As protein: CASSHDRGTEAFF. Using reference TRBV7-2 and TRBJ1-1 for the parts outside the CDR3, the full variable domain is GAGVSQSPSNKVTEKGKDVELRCDPISGHTALYWYRQSLGQGLEFLIYFQGNSAPDKSGLPSDRFSAERTGGSVSTLTIQRTQQEDSAVYLCASSHDRGTEAFFGQGTRLTVV.

CDR3 DNA: TGTGCCAGCAGTTCCGAAGGCTGGACAGGACGCTCAGATACGCAGTATTTT. Translated: CASSSEGWTGRSDTQYF. V usage is TRBV27 and J usage is TRBJ2-3; 7 bases agree with TRBD1. The J segment lost 4 bases and the V segment lost 4 bases, leaving 14 bases of the junction unmatched. Germline CDR1 is MNHEY and CDR2 is SMNVEV (reference sequence). The length of the CDR3 is 17 residues.

This clone was seen once. The chain has TRBV29-1 and TRBJ2-1; weak D call: TRBD1 (6 bases). This CDR3 contains 14 residues. V gave up 2 bases and J gave up 0 bases, with 8 bases separating them. Per germline, CDR1 SQVTM and CDR2 ANQGSEA. The CDR3 region is CSVEQGFSYNEQFF. CDR3 nucleotide sequence: TGCAGCGTTGAACAGGGGTTCTCCTACAATGAGCAGTTCTTC.

This sequence joins TRBV7-2 and TRBJ2-7; weak D call: TRBD1 (6 bases). The CDR3 consists of 15 residues. Germline lookup yields CDR1 SGHTA and CDR2 FQGNSA. Trimming took 5 bases from V and 2 from J, leaving 16 bases between them. CDR3 protein: CASSPGWAGAYEQYF. For the CDR3, the DNA is TGTGCCAGCAGCCCAGGGTGGGCAGGGGCCTACGAGCAGTACTTC.

J is TRBJ2-2 and V is TRBV4-1; 13 positions agree with TRBD2. The CDR3 contains 15 residues. Germline CDR1 and CDR2: MGHRA and YSYEKL. The trim removed 3 bases at V and 6 bases at J, leaving 1 base unmatched. In nucleotides, the CDR3 is TGCGCCAGCAGCCAGGGACTAGCGGGATCCGGGGAGCTGTTTTTT. Protein product: CASSQGLAGSGELFF.

DNA for the CDR3: TGCGCCAGCAGCCAAGATTTTGGGACAGGGGGCTACGAGCAGTACTTC. Translation gives CASSQDFGTGGYEQYF. V is TRBV4-3 and J is TRBJ2-7; 11 bases match TRBD1. Unmatched junction bases numbered 4, after V lost 0 bases and J lost 3 bases. The CDR3 spans 16 residues. Germline V gene data show CDR1 as LGHNA and CDR2 as YSLEER.

This chain joins TRBV7-3 and TRBJ2-3, with 8 nucleotides matching TRBD2. Per germline, CDR1 SGHTA and CDR2 FQGTGA. With V trimmed by 3 bases and J by 4 bases, 6 bases remained unmatched. There are 15 residues in the CDR3. CDR3 in amino acids: CASSFIGGGSDTQYF. The CDR3 DNA is TGTGCCAGCAGCTTCATCGGCGGGGGGTCAGATACGCAGTATTTT.